Reported below is one TCR beta chain. Different DNA sequences within this sample yield the same CDR3. This sample is drawn from a study of cytomegalovirus exposure and HLA in healthy donors. 60 Vbeta and 13 Jbeta primers were used in PCR. Measured with immunoSEQ multiplex PCR; TCRdb has only the in-frame clones, and not every one. Among more than 80,000 clones listed, approximately 71% were seen once. CDR3 size: 15 residues. After removal of 4 bases from V and 3 bases from J, the junction contained 8 bases not matched to a gene. Germline values: CDR1 SGDLS, CDR2 YYNGEE. This TCR was recovered from a man in his forties in good health and CMV-seronegative. This chain uses TRBV9 with TRBJ2-3, with TRBD1 identical over 7 bases. Sample: PBMCs. In nucleotides, the CDR3 is TGTGCCAGCAGCCCTCGGACAGGAGGTACAGATACGCAGTATTTT. Translating it yields CASSPRTGGTDTQYF.